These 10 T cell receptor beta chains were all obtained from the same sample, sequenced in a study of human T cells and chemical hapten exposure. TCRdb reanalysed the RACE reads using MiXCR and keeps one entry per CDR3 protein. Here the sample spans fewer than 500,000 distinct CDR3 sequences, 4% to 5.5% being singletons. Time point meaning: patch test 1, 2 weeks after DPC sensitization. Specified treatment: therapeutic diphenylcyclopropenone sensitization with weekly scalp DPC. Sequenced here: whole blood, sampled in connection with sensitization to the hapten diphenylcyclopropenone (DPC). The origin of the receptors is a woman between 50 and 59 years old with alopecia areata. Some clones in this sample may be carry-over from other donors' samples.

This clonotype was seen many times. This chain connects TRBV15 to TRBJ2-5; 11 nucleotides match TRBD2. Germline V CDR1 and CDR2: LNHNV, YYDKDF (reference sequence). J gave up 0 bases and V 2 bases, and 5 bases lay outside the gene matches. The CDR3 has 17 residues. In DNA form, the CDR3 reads TGTGCCACCAGCAGATATAGCGGGAGGGTGTACCAAGAGACCCAGTACTTC. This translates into CATSRYSGRVYQETQYF. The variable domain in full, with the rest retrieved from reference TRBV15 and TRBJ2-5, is DAMVIQNPRYQVTQFGKPVTLSCSQTLNHNVMYWYQQKSSQAPKLLFHYYDKDFNNEADTPDNFQSRRPNTSFCFLDIRSPGLGDTAMYLCATSRYSGRVYQETQYFGPGTRLLVL.

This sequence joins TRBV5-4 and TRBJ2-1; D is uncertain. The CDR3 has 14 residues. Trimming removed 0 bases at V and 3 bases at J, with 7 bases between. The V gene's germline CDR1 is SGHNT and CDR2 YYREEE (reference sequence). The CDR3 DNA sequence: TGTGCCAGCAGCTTGGGGCGCGTCTACAATGAGCAGTTCTTC. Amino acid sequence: CASSLGRVYNEQFF.

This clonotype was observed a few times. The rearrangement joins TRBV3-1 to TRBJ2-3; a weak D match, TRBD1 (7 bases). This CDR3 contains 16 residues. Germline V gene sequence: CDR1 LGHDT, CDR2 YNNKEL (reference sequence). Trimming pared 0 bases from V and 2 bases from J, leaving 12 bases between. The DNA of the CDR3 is TGTGCCAGCAGCCAAGAGGCAGGGGGACTCACAGATACGCAGTATTTT. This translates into CASSQEAGGLTDTQYF.

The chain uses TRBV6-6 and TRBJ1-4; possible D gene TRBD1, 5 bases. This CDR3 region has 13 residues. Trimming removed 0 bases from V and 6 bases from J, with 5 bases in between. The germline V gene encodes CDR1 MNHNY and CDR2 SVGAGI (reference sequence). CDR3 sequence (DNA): TGTGCCAGCAGTTACTCGACAGATGAAAAACTGTTTTTT. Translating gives CASSYSTDEKLFF.

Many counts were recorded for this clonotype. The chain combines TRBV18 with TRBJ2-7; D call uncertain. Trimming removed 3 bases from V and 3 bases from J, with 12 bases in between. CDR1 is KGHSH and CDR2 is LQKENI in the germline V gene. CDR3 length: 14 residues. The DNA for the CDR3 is TGTGCCAGCTCACCGGGTGGGCCCAACTACGAGCAGTACTTC. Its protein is CASSPGGPNYEQYF. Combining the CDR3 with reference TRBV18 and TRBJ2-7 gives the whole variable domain NAGVMQNPRHLVRRRGQEARLRCSPMKGHSHVYWYRQLPEEGLKFMVYLQKENIIDESGMPKERFSAEFPKEGPSILRIQQVVRGDSAAYFCASSPGGPNYEQYFGPGTRLTVT.

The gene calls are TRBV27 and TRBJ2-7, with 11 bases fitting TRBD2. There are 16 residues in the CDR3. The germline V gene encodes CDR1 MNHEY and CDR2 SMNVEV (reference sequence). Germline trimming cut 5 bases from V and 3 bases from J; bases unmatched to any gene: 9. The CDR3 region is CASSLTGTSGYYEQYF. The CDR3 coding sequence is TGTGCCAGCAGTCTCACCGGGACTAGCGGCTACTACGAGCAGTACTTC.

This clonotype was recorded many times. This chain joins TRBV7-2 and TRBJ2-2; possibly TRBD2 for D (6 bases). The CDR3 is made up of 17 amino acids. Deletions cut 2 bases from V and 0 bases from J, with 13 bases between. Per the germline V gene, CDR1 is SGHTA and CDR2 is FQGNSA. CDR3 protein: CASSLTVVAANTGELFF. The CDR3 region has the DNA TGTGCCAGCAGCTTAACTGTTGTAGCGGCGAACACCGGGGAGCTGTTTTTT. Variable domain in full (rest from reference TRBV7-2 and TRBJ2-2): GAGVSQSPSNKVTEKGKDVELRCDPISGHTALYWYRQSLGQGLEFLIYFQGNSAPDKSGLPSDRFSAERTGGSVSTLTIQRTQQEDSAVYLCASSLTVVAANTGELFFGEGSRLTVL.

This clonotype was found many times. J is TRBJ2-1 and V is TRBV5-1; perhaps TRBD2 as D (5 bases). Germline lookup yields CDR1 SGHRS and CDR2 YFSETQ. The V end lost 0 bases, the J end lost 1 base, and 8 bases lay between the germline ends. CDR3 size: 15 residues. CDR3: CASSLGRESYNEQFF. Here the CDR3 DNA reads TGCGCCAGCAGCTTGGGTCGGGAATCCTACAATGAGCAGTTCTTC.

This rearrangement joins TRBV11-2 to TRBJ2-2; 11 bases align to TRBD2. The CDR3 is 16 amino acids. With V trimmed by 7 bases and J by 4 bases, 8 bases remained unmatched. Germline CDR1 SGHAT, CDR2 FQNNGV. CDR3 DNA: TGTGCCAGCACCATAACTAGCGGGGGCCTCACCGGGGAGCTGTTTTTT. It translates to CASTITSGGLTGELFF.

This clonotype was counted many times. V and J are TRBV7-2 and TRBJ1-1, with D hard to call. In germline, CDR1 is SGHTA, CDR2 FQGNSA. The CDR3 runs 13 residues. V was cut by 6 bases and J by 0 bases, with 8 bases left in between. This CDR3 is CASRGRMNTEAFF. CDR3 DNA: TGTGCCAGCAGGGGAAGGATGAACACTGAAGCTTTCTTT.